This T cell receptor (beta chain) is from a study of CD8 T cells in Susac syndrome. General observations from the study: TCR sequencing and HLA analysis covered a relatively small number of individuals.

The authors sequenced TCR beta from blood CD8+ and CD4+ T cells. Relapsing-remitting disease, either stable or active, was present in the treatment-naive patients who were the multiple sclerosis controls. Reverse transcription of about 0.45 to 1 ug RNA was performed with random hexamers. The authors amplified TCR beta CDR3 across 54 Vbeta and 13 Jbeta using immunoSEQ multiplex PCR. MiXCR, applied by TCRdb to the immunoSEQ multiplex PCR reads, yields one record per CDR3 protein. This sample has about 150,000 distinct CDR3 sequences; roughly 94% occur once, and the top ten carry about 0.19%. Notes on this clonotype: Its antigen is not identified.

Looked up from germline, CDR1 is DFQATT and CDR2 is SNEGSKA (reference sequence). The CDR3 totals 13 residues. Trimming removed 0 bases at V and 4 bases at J, with 9 bases between. Sequencing used CD8+ T cells from PBMCs. The sequence was collected from a human donor with multiple sclerosis. The chain has TRBV20-1 and TRBJ1-2, with D possibly matching TRBD1 (5 bases). Here the CDR3 reads CSARDPGSYGYTF. The CDR3 DNA follows: TGCAGTGCTAGAGATCCAGGGTCCTATGGCTACACCTTC.